By share, the clone carrying this T cell receptor (beta chain) ranks as medium-sized. Its cognate antigen is unknown. The record originates from a study of early T cells in non-severe SARS-CoV-2 infection. At the level of the study: Investigators sequenced bulk RNA drawn from unsorted whole blood, and chains remained unpaired.

Attached unique molecular identifiers marked individual cDNA molecules. In TCRdb, the 5' RACE reads were re-called with MiXCR into one record per CDR3 protein. Among 35,000 to 40,000 distinct CDR3 sequences listed, roughly 3.9% were seen once. Germline loops: CDR1 DFQATT, CDR2 SNEGSKA (reference sequence). The length of the CDR3 is 13 residues. Trimming cost V 3 bases and J 3 bases; bases outside gene matches: 3. Study conclusions and caveats: Matching against VDJdb likely underestimated virus-specific expansions, favoring anti-spike CD8.

The TCR was taken from an adult who was a healthcare worker with PCR-confirmed SARS-CoV-2 infection or an uninfected control (not recorded which). This sequence joins TRBV20-1 and TRBJ1-1; 8 bases are a match to TRBD1. Sequences were obtained from whole blood. In nucleotides, the CDR3 is TGCAGTGCTAGCAGGGGGCCTGACACTGAAGCTTTCTTT. This encodes CSASRGPDTEAFF.